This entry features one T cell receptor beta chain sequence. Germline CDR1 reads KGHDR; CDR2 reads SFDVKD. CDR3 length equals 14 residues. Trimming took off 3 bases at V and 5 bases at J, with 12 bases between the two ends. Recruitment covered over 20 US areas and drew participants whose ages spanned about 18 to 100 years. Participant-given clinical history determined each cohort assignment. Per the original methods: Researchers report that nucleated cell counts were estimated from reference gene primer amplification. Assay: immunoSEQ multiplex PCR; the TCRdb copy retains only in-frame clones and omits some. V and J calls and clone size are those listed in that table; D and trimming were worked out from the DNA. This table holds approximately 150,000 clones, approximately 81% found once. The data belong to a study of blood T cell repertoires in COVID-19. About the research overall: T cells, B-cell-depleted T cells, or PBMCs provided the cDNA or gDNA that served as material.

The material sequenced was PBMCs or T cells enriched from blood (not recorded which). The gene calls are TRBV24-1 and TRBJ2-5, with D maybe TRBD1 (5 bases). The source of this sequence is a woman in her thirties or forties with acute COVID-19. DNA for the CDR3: TGTGCCACCAGTGATAGGGGTAGAGCGGAGACCCAGTACTTC. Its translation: CATSDRGRAETQYF.